This entry concerns a single TCR beta chain. The data were obtained in a study of blood T cell repertoires in COVID-19. Study context: COVID-19 samples from acute and convalescent phases originated in the United States, Italy and Spain. The cDNA or gDNA used as material had been derived from T cells, B-cell-depleted T cells, or PBMCs.

In the authors' methods: Quantification of nucleated cells was approximated via reference gene primer amplification. Clones were read by immunoSEQ multiplex PCR, and TCRdb kept only the in-frame ones, dropping some. The V and J calls and the clone size are those of that table, but D and trimming were determined from the DNA. The data show over 110,000 clones, about nine tenths seen once. There are 13 residues in the CDR3. The germline V gene encodes CDR1 MDHEN and CDR2 SYDVKM. With 7 bases clipped from V and 8 bases from J, the junction kept 9 bases outside the gene matches. The receptor's source is a human donor in a cohort sampled during active COVID-19. The chain is built from TRBV28 and TRBJ1-2, with 8 nucleotides matching TRBD1. The sequencing sample was made of peripheral blood. Here the CDR3 reads CASTKDREGGYTF. In DNA form, the CDR3 reads TGTGCCAGCACCAAGGACAGGGAAGGCGGCTACACCTTC.